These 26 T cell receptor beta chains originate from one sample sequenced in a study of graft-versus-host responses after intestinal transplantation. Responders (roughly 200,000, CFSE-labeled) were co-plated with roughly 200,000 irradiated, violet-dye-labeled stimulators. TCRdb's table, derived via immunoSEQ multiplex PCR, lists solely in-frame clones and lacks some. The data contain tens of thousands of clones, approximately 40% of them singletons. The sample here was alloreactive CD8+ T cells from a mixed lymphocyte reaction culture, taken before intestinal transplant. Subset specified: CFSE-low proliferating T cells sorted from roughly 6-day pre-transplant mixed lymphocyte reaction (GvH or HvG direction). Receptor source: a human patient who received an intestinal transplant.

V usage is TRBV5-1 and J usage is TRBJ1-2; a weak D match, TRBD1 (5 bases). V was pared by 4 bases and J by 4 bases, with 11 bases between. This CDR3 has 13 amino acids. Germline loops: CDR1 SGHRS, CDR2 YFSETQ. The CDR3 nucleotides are TGCGCCAGCAGCGTGGGGGGGGGCTATGGCTACACCTTC. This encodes CASSVGGGYGYTF.

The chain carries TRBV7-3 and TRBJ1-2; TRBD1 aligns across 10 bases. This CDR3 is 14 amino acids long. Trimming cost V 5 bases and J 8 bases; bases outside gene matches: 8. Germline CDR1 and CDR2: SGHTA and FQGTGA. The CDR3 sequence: CASSLTTGGLGYTF. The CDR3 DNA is TGTGCCAGCAGCCTCACGACAGGGGGCTTAGGCTACACCTTC.

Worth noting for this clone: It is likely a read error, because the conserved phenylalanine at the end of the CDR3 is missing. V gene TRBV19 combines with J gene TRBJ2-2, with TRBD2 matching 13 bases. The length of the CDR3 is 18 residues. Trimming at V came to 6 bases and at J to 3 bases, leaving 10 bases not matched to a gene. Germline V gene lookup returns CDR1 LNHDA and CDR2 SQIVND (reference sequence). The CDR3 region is CASRELAGGPLYTGELFS. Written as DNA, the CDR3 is TGTGCCAGTAGAGAACTAGCGGGAGGGCCTCTGTACACCGGGGAGCTGTTTTCT.

The CDR3 coding sequence is TGTGCCAGCAGTTTAGGGGTCAGGGGGGAGTTCTTC. This gives the protein CASSLGVRGEFF. The chain is built from TRBV28 and TRBJ2-1, with a possible D match to TRBD1 (7 bases). This CDR3 spans 12 amino acids. V lost 2 bases and J lost 14, with 13 bases in between. Germline V gene lookup returns CDR1 MDHEN and CDR2 SYDVKM. Supplemented by reference TRBV28 and TRBJ2-1, the full variable domain reads DVKVTQSSRYLVKRTGEKVFLECVQDMDHENMFWYRQDPGLGLRLIYFSYDVKMKEKGDIPEGYSVSREKKERFSLILESASTNQTSMYLCASSLGVRGEFFGPGTRLTVL.

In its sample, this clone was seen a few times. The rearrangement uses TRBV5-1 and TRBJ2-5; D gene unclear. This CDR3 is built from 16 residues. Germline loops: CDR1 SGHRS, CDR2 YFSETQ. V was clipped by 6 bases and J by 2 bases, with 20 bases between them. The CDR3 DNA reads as TGCGCCAGCACCCGAGCGATTTCCAACCTACAAGAGACCCAGTACTTC. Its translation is CASTRAISNLQETQYF.

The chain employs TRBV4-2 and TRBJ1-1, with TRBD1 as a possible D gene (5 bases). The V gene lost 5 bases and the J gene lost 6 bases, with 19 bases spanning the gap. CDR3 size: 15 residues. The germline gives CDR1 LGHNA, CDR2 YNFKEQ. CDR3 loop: CASSLGGGLNSEAFF. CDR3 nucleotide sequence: TGTGCCAGCAGCTTGGGCGGGGGGTTAAACTCTGAAGCTTTCTTT.

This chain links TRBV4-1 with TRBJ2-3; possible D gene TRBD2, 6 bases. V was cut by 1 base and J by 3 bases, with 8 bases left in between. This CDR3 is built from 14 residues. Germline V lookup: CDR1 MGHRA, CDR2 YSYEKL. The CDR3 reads CASSQVGSTDTQYF. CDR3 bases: TGCGCCAGCAGCCAAGTCGGGAGTACAGATACGCAGTATTTT.

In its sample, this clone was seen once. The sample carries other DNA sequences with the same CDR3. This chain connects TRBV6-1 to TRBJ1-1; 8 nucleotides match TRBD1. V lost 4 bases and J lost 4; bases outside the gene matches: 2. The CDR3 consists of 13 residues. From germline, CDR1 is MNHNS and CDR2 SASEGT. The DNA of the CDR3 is TGTGCCAGCAGTGGCACAGGGGGCACTGAAGCTTTCTTT. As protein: CASSGTGGTEAFF.

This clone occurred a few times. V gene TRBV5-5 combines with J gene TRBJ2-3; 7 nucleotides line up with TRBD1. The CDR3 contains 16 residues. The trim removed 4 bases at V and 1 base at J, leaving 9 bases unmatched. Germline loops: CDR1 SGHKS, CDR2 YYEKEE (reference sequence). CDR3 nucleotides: TGTGCCAGCAGCGCTTTGACAGGGTCCCGCACAGATACGCAGTATTTT. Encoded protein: CASSALTGSRTDTQYF. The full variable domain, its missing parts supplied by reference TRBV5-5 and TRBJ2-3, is DAGVTQSPTHLIKTRGQQVTLRCSPISGHKSVSWYQQVLGQGPQFIFQYYEKEERGRGNFPDRFSARQFPNYSSELNVNALLLGDSALYLCASSALTGSRTDTQYFGPGTRLTVL.

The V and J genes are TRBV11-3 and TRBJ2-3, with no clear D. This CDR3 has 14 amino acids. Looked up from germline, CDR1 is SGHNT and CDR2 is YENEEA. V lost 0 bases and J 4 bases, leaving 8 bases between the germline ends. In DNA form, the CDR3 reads TGTGCCAGCAGCTTAGAGCCGACGGCAGATACGCAGTATTTT. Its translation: CASSLEPTADTQYF.

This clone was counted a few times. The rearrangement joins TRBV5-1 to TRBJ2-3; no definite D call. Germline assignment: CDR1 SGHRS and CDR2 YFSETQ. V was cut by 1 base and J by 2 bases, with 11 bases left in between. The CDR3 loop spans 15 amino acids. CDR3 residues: CASSLTLMTTDTQYF. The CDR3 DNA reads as TGCGCCAGCAGCTTGACATTAATGACCACAGATACGCAGTATTTT.

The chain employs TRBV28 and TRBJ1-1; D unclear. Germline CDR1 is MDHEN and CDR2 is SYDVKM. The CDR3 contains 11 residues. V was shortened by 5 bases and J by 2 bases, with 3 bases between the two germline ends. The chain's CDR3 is CASSPNTEAFF. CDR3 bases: TGTGCCAGCAGTCCCAACACTGAAGCTTTCTTT.

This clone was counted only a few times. This chain's CDR3 is CASSLVGGRNEQFF. For the CDR3, the DNA is TGTGCCAGCAGCTTAGTGGGAGGAAGGAATGAGCAGTTCTTC. This rearrangement joins TRBV7-2 to TRBJ2-1; D is possibly TRBD2 (6 bases). The CDR3 has 14 residues. Germline CDR1 reads SGHTA; CDR2 reads FQGNSA. Trimming removed 1 base at V and 7 bases at J, with 11 bases between.

This chain's CDR3 is CASSLSWLTDTEAFF. The CDR3 nucleotides are TGTGCCAGCAGTTTATCGTGGCTAACCGACACTGAAGCTTTCTTT. The V gene is TRBV27, the J gene TRBJ1-1; D uncertain. Per germline, CDR1 MNHEY and CDR2 SMNVEV (reference sequence). V dropped 0 bases and J dropped 3 bases, with 11 bases sitting between them. The CDR3 contains 15 residues.

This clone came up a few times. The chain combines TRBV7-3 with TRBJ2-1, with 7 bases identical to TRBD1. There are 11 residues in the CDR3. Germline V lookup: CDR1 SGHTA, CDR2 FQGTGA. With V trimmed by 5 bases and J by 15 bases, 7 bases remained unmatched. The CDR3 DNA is TGTGCCAGCAGCCGTGACAGGGTTCGGTTCTTC. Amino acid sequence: CASSRDRVRFF.

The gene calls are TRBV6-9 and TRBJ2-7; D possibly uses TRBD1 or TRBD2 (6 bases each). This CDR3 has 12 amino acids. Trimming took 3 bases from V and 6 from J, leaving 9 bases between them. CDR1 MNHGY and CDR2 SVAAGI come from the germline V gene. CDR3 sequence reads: CASSYGGGEQYF. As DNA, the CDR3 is TGTGCCAGCAGTTACGGAGGGGGCGAGCAGTACTTC.

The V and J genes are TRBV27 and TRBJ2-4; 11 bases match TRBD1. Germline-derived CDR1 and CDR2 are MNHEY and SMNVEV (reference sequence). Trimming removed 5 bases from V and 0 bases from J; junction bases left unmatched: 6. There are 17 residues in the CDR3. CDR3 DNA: TGTGCCAGCAGTAGGACAGGGGGCGCGACAGCCAAAAACATTCAGTACTTC. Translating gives CASSRTGGATAKNIQYF.

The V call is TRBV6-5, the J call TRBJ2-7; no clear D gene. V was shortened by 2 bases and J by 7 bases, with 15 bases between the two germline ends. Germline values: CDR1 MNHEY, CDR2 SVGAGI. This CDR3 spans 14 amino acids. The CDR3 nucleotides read TGTGCCAGCAGTTACCTACCCTCTTTGTGGGAGCAGTACTTC. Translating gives CASSYLPSLWEQYF.

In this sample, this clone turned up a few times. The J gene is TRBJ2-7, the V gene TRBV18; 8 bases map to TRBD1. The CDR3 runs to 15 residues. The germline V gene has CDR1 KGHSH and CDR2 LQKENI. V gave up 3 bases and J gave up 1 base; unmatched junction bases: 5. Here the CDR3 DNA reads TGTGCCAGCTCACCTACACAGGGGGGTTCCTACGAGCAGTACTTC. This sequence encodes CASSPTQGGSYEQYF.

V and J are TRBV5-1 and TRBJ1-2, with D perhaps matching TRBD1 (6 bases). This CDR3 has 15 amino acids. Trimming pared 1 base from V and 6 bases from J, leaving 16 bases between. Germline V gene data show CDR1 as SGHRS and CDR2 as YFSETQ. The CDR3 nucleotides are TGCGCCAGCAGCTTGACCTTTATGGGGGGCGATGGCTACACCTTC. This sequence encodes CASSLTFMGGDGYTF.

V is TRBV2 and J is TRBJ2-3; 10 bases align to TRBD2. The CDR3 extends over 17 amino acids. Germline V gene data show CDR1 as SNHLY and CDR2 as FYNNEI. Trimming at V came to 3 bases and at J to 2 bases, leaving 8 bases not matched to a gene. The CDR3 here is CASSDPTSGENTDTQYF. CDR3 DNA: TGTGCCAGCAGTGACCCCACTAGCGGGGAAAACACAGATACGCAGTATTTT.

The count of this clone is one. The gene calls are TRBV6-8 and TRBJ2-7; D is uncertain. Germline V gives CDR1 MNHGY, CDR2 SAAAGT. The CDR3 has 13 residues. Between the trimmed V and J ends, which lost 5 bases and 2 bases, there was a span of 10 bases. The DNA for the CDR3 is TGTGCCAGCAGTCGTATACGAACCTACGAGCAGTACTTC. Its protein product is CASSRIRTYEQYF.

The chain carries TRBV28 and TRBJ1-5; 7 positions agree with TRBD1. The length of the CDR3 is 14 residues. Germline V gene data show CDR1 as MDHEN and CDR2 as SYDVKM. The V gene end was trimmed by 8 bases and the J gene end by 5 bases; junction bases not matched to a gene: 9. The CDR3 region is CASGIRQGHQPQHF. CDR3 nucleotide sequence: TGTGCCAGCGGGATACGACAGGGTCATCAGCCCCAGCATTTT.

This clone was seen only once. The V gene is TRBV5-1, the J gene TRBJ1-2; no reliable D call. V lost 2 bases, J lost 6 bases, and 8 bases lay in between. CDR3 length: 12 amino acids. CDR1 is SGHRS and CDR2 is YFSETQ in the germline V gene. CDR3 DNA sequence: TGCGCCAGCAGCTTTATAGGGAATGGCTACACCTTC. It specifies CASSFIGNGYTF.

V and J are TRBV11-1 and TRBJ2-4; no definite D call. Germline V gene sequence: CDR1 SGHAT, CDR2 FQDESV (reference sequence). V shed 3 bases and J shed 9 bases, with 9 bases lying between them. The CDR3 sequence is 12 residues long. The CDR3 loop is CASSFSNGIQYF. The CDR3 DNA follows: TGTGCCAGCAGCTTTAGTAATGGCATTCAGTACTTC. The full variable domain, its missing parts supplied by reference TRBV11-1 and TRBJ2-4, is EAEVAQSPRYKITEKSQAVAFWCDPISGHATLYWYRQILGQGPELLVQFQDESVVDDSQLPKDRFSAERLKGVDSTLKIQPAELGDSAMYLCASSFSNGIQYFGAGTRLSVL.

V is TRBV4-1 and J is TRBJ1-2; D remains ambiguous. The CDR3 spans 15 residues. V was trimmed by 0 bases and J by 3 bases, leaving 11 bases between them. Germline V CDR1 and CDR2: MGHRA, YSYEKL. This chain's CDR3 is CASSQDKDFDYGYTF. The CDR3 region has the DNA TGCGCCAGCAGCCAAGATAAGGACTTCGACTATGGCTACACCTTC.